This TCR beta chain was profiled in a study of blood T cells in healthy people across ages. This clonotype has only a few counts. One end of the junction fails to match germline, which may point to a read error. CDR1 and CDR2 from the germline V gene are MNHNS and SASEGT. The CDR3 has 15 residues. Alongside a J-beta primer mix, a sample-barcoded 5' primer served in a second PCR lasting 7 to 11 cycles. Each cDNA molecule, via a template-switch adaptor with 12 random nucleotides, was tagged. TCRdb re-derived calls from the 5' RACE reads in MiXCR, one entry per CDR3 protein. In the table there are 550,000 to 650,000 distinct CDR3 sequences, roughly a quarter of which are singletons. Extractions gave at least 6 micrograms of total RNA per sample. In addition, the sample was reused for a study of T cells of mothers and their children. That work states: Mothers yielded over 10 million CDR3 reads, children 2.5 million to 3.5 million each.

J is TRBJ2-5 and V is TRBV6-1; TRBD2 matches at 8 bases. The sequence derives from a boy aged 2 to 10 in good health. Source material: blood. The CDR3: CASSEEGGGPETQHF. Here the CDR3 DNA reads TGTGCCAGCAGTGAAGAGGGCGGGGGGCCAGAGACCCAGCACTTC.